One and the same sample provided the 31 T cell receptor beta chains below, sequenced in a study of human T cells and chemical hapten exposure. The starting material, unfractionated whole blood, was used for total RNA extraction. TCRdb reanalysed the 5' RACE reads using MiXCR and keeps one entry per CDR3 protein. Here the sample spans 120,000 to 150,000 distinct CDR3 sequences, roughly 4% being singletons. The source of these receptors is a female donor in good health.

In its sample, this clonotype was seen many times. CDR3 protein: CASSRGLAGGLTGEQFF. The CDR3 DNA follows: TGTGCCAGCAGCAGGGGACTAGCGGGGGGCCTCACGGGGGAGCAGTTCTTC. V is TRBV6-2 or TRBV6-3 and J is TRBJ2-1; 15 nucleotides agree with TRBD2. The V gene end was trimmed by 6 bases and the J gene end by 10 bases; junction bases not matched to a gene: 13. CDR3 length: 17 amino acids. The germline V gene encodes CDR1 MNHEY and CDR2 SVGEGT.

This clonotype was found many times. CDR3: CASSSSGAGSYNEQFF. CDR3 DNA sequence: TGTGCCAGCAGCTCTAGCGGGGCGGGCTCCTACAATGAGCAGTTCTTC. The chain couples TRBV13 to TRBJ2-1, with 9 positions matching TRBD2. Germline values: CDR1 PRHDT, CDR2 FYEKMQ (reference sequence). The trim removed 4 bases at V and 0 bases at J, leaving 4 bases unmatched. CDR3 length: 16 residues.

This clonotype was seen at least ten times. V gene TRBV9 combines with J gene TRBJ2-3; TRBD2 matches at 9 bases. CDR3 length: 18 residues. The junction had 13 bases not matched to a gene; V was cut back by 2 bases and J by 3 bases. Germline V gives CDR1 SGDLS, CDR2 YYNGEE. The CDR3 coding sequence is TGTGCCAGCAGCGTTAGGAGGAAGGCTAGCGGGGATACAGATACGCAGTATTTT. Protein: CASSVRRKASGDTDTQYF.

The sample holds many counts of this clonotype. V is TRBV7-6 and J is TRBJ2-7; tentatively, D is TRBD1 or TRBD2 (6 bases each). V lost 5 bases, J lost 2 bases, and 22 bases lay in between. The length of the CDR3 is 17 residues. The germline V gene has CDR1 SGHVS and CDR2 FNYEAQ. For the CDR3, the DNA is TGTGCCAGCAGCACCGTTCCCCCGGGGGCAGGTCCCTACGAGCAGTACTTC. It encodes CASSTVPPGAGPYEQYF.

This clonotype has at least ten counts. The J gene is TRBJ2-3, the V gene TRBV10-3, with 7 bases matching TRBD1. The germline CDR1 and CDR2 sequences are ENHRY and SYGVKD. CDR3 size: 16 residues. The V gene end was trimmed by 4 bases and the J gene end by 4 bases; junction bases not matched to a gene: 11. As DNA, the CDR3 is TGTGCCATCAGTGTGGGGCGGACAGGAACCGCAGATACGCAGTATTTT. This gives the protein CAISVGRTGTADTQYF.

The sample holds many counts of this clonotype. V is TRBV4-3 and J is TRBJ1-4, with a tentative D call TRBD1 (5 bases). This CDR3 has 17 amino acids. V was trimmed by 0 bases and J by 0 bases, leaving 11 bases between them. Per germline, CDR1 LGHNA and CDR2 YSLEER. CDR3 in amino acids: CASSQDLRGPTNEKLFF. The DNA of the CDR3 is TGCGCCAGCAGCCAAGATCTAAGGGGACCAACTAATGAAAAACTGTTTTTT.

The CDR3 loop is CASSPPTPNRNTEAFF. The CDR3 coding sequence is TGTGCCAGCTCACCACCGACACCTAACCGGAACACTGAAGCTTTCTTT. The rearrangement links TRBV18 to TRBJ1-1; no reliable D call. V was cut by 0 bases and J by 1 base, with 12 bases left in between. Germline V gives CDR1 KGHSH, CDR2 LQKENI. The CDR3 spans 16 residues.

This clonotype was detected ten times or more. V and J are TRBV7-2 and TRBJ1-5; the match to TRBD1 covers 7 bases. The CDR3 sequence is 15 residues long. The junction had 4 bases not matched to a gene; V was cut back by 5 bases and J by 0 bases. The V gene's germline CDR1 is SGHTA and CDR2 FQGNSA. Written as DNA, the CDR3 is TGTGCCAGCAGCCCAGGACAGGCTAGCAATCAGCCCCAGCATTTT. Translated, it gives CASSPGQASNQPQHF.

The table lists this clonotype with many counts. The chain is built from TRBV6-2 or TRBV6-3 and TRBJ2-7; D possibly matches TRBD1 or TRBD2 (5 bases each). Germline loops: CDR1 MNHEY, CDR2 SVGEGT. The CDR3 contains 15 residues. The V end lost 2 bases, the J end lost 0 bases, and 11 bases lay between the germline ends. In DNA form, the CDR3 reads TGTGCCAGCAGTTACGGGACGTTTAGCTCCTACGAGCAGTACTTC. It encodes CASSYGTFSSYEQYF.

This clonotype was recorded at least ten times. The chain links TRBV1 to TRBJ2-7. TRBV1 is tagged as a pseudogene. CDR3 length equals 18 residues. CDR3 in DNA: TGCACCAGCAGCCAAGATCTTTCTTACAAGAGATGGGGTTGCGAGCAGTACTTC. Residues: CTSSQDLSYKRWGCEQYF.

This clonotype was seen ten or more times. The chain joins TRBV6-5 to TRBJ2-7; perhaps D is TRBD1 or TRBD2 (6 bases each). Trimming shortened V by 5 bases and J by 7 bases, and 21 bases separated the two germline ends. The CDR3 contains 15 residues. Germline CDR1 reads MNHEY; CDR2 reads SVGAGI. Written as DNA, the CDR3 is TGTGCCAGCAGTCGAGGTGTCGGGGGCGTCGGAGAGCAGTACTTC. The encoded protein is CASSRGVGGVGEQYF.

This clonotype came up many times. The chain combines TRBV7-9 with TRBJ2-5; D is possibly TRBD2 (5 bases). CDR3 length: 14 residues. Germline V lookup: CDR1 SEHNR, CDR2 FQNEAQ (reference sequence). V was trimmed by 5 bases and J by 4 bases, leaving 14 bases between them. The CDR3 sequence is CASSPPPSRETQYF. For the CDR3, the DNA is TGTGCCAGCAGCCCCCCCCCTAGCCGAGAGACCCAGTACTTC. The full variable domain, its missing parts supplied by reference TRBV7-9 and TRBJ2-5, is DTGVSQNPRHKITKRGQNVTFRCDPISEHNRLYWYRQTLGQGPEFLTYFQNEAQLEKSRLLSDRFSAERPKGSFSTLEIQRTEQGDSAMYLCASSPPPSRETQYFGPGTRLLVL.

There are many counts of this clonotype. This chain joins TRBV7-2 and TRBJ2-2; D is unclear. V lost 3 bases, J lost 6 bases, and 8 bases lay in between. CDR3 size: 13 residues. Per germline, CDR1 SGHTA and CDR2 FQGNSA. This CDR3 reads CASSLLGPGELFF. The CDR3 DNA reads TGTGCCAGCAGCTTGTTGGGTCCCGGGGAGCTGTTTTTT.

This clonotype was detected many times. This chain connects TRBV6-2 or TRBV6-3 to TRBJ1-1; possible D gene TRBD1, 6 bases. Trimming pared 2 bases from V and 5 bases from J, leaving 18 bases between. Germline V gene lookup returns CDR1 MNHEY and CDR2 SVGEGT. The CDR3 extends over 16 amino acids. The CDR3 sequence is CASSYVQGYSWTEAFF. The CDR3 DNA is TGTGCCAGCAGTTACGTGCAGGGGTATTCGTGGACTGAAGCTTTCTTT.

Many counts were recorded for this clonotype. The V call is TRBV3-1, the J call TRBJ1-1; D is perhaps TRBD1 (5 bases). Looked up from germline, CDR1 is LGHDT and CDR2 is YNNKEL (reference sequence). CDR3 length: 15 residues. The V end lost 4 bases, the J end lost 0 bases, and 12 bases lay between the germline ends. The CDR3 DNA follows: TGTGCCAGCAGCCCGAATCAGGGAGTGAACACTGAAGCTTTCTTT. Translated: CASSPNQGVNTEAFF.

This clonotype was counted ten times or more. The genes are TRBV20-1 and TRBJ2-1; D may be TRBD2 (7 bases). The V gene's germline CDR1 is DFQATT and CDR2 SNEGSKA (reference sequence). CDR3 length equals 14 residues. V lost 7 bases to trimming and J lost 6 bases, with 19 bases between them. CDR3 protein: CSVRRGGGRNEQFF. CDR3 DNA sequence: TGCAGTGTTAGGAGGGGCGGGGGCCGCAATGAGCAGTTCTTC.

Turning to this clonotype: A much more abundant neighbour one base away suggests this may be a read error. CDR3 amino acids: CASSIGGGDEQYF. The CDR3 bases are TGTGCCAGTAGTATAGGGGGAGGCGACGAGCAGTACTTC. The chain has TRBV19 and TRBJ2-7; D possibly corresponds to TRBD2 (6 bases). The CDR3 is 13 amino acids. Per the germline V gene, CDR1 is LNHDA and CDR2 is SQIVND (reference sequence). The ends were cut back, 1 base at V and 5 bases at J, with 9 bases in the middle.

This clonotype occurred many times. This rearrangement joins TRBV7-6 to TRBJ2-3; 7 nucleotides align to TRBD2. J gave up 4 bases and V 5 bases, and 12 bases lay outside the gene matches. CDR3 length: 16 amino acids. Germline CDR1 SGHVS, CDR2 FNYEAQ. The CDR3 sequence is CASSRSPHLAADTQYF. Here the CDR3 DNA reads TGTGCCAGCAGCCGATCCCCGCACCTAGCGGCAGATACGCAGTATTTT. Together with reference TRBV7-6 and TRBJ2-3, the CDR3 gives the full variable domain: GAGVSQSPRYKVTKRGQDVALRCDPISGHVSLYWYRQALGQGPEFLTYFNYEAQQDKSGLPNDRFSAERPEGSISTLTIQRTEQRDSAMYRCASSRSPHLAADTQYFGPGTRLTVL.

This clonotype occurred many times. The chain employs TRBV11-2 and TRBJ2-1, with a weak D call TRBD1 (6 bases). V was pared by 7 bases and J by 8 bases, with 18 bases between. The CDR3 is 14 residues long. Germline CDR1 is SGHAT and CDR2 is FQNNGV. CDR3: CASKETGIRDEQFF. DNA for the CDR3: TGTGCCAGCAAAGAAACAGGGATTCGGGATGAGCAGTTCTTC. The full variable domain, in which reference TRBV11-2 and TRBJ2-1 provide the parts outside the CDR3, is EAGVAQSPRYKIIEKRQSVAFWCNPISGHATLYWYQQILGQGPKLLIQFQNNGVVDDSQLPKDRFSAERLKGVDSTLKIQPAKLEDSAVYLCASKETGIRDEQFFGPGTRLTVL.

This clonotype appeared many times. The J gene is TRBJ1-1, the V gene TRBV28; D unresolved. Germline V CDR1 and CDR2: MDHEN, SYDVKM. This CDR3 is 15 amino acids long. The V end was cut by 0 bases, the J end by 2 bases, with 10 bases between. The CDR3 protein is CASSLWSGSNTEAFF. In DNA, the CDR3 is TGTGCCAGCAGTTTATGGTCGGGCAGTAACACTGAAGCTTTCTTT.

This clonotype was picked up many times. The V gene is TRBV9, the J gene TRBJ1-5; 11 nucleotides match TRBD1. In germline, CDR1 is SGDLS, CDR2 YYNGEE. CDR3 length equals 18 residues. V gave up 3 bases and J gave up 2 bases; unmatched junction bases: 10. This CDR3 reads CASSGPGQGGVGNQPQHF. CDR3 DNA: TGTGCCAGCAGCGGACCGGGACAGGGGGGGGTGGGCAATCAGCCCCAGCATTTT.

This clonotype appeared many times. The J gene is TRBJ2-5, the V gene TRBV12-3 or TRBV12-4; TRBD1 might be the D (5 bases). The V end lost 3 bases, the J end lost 2 bases, and 16 bases lay between the germline ends. This CDR3 spans 16 amino acids. The CDR3 protein is CASSLAGMVGQETQYF. CDR3 coding DNA: TGTGCCAGCAGTTTGGCAGGGATGGTGGGACAAGAGACCCAGTACTTC.

This clonotype appeared many times. This sequence joins TRBV5-1 and TRBJ2-5; the match to TRBD1 covers 9 bases. The CDR3 length is 14 residues. V was pared by 0 bases and J by 7 bases, with 4 bases of the junction left unmatched. Germline V lookup: CDR1 SGHRS, CDR2 YFSETQ. In DNA, the CDR3 is TGCGCCAGCAGCTTGGACAGGGGGCCGGGGACCCAGTACTTC. Translation: CASSLDRGPGTQYF.

In the case of this clonotype: A much larger clone differs by one base, so this may be a read error. The rearrangement joins TRBV12-3 or TRBV12-4 to TRBJ2-3; D possibly corresponds to TRBD1 (5 bases). The CDR3 totals 17 residues. CDR3 region: CANSYQETDTRTDTQYF. The DNA for the CDR3 is TGTGCCAACAGTTACCAAGAGACAGACACACGCACAGATACGCAGTATTTT.

This clonotype has at least ten counts. The chain recombines TRBV9 with TRBJ1-4, with D perhaps TRBD1 (6 bases). The germline V gene has CDR1 SGDLS and CDR2 YYNGEE. Trimming left V 4 bases short and J 7 bases short, with 11 bases between. The CDR3 is made up of 13 amino acids. The CDR3: CASSPGQIEKLFF. The DNA for the CDR3 is TGTGCCAGCAGCCCCGGACAGATTGAAAAACTGTTTTTT. Complete variable domain (other parts from reference TRBV9 and TRBJ1-4): DSGVTQTPKHLITATGQRVTLRCSPRSGDLSVYWYQQSLDQGLQFLIQYYNGEERAKGNILERFSAQQFPDLHSELNLSSLELGDSALYFCASSPGQIEKLFFGSGTQLSVL.

Remarks on this clonotype: A clone one base away is much larger, so this may be a read error. This chain uses TRBV20-1 with TRBJ1-1, with D possibly matching TRBD1 (5 bases). V lost 3 bases, J lost 9 bases, and 20 bases lay in between. The CDR3 covers 14 residues. Germline CDR1 and CDR2: DFQATT and SNEGSKA (reference sequence). The CDR3 DNA reads as TGCAGTGCTAGGAGGAGGGGCTCTTCGGGGAAAGCTTTCTTT. Translated: CSARRRGSSGKAFF.

In this sample, this clonotype turned up many times. The gene calls are TRBV29-1 and TRBJ2-2; the D is unclear. The CDR3 spans 13 residues. The V gene lost 4 bases and the J gene lost 0 bases, with 6 bases spanning the gap. The germline V gene has CDR1 SQVTM and CDR2 ANQGSEA. CDR3 protein: CSVVKANTGELFF. The CDR3 nucleotides are TGCAGCGTTGTCAAGGCGAACACCGGGGAGCTGTTTTTT.

This clonotype was detected many times. The J gene is TRBJ2-5, the V gene TRBV12-3 or TRBV12-4, with 7 nucleotides matching TRBD2. This CDR3 is built from 15 residues. Trimming at V came to 6 bases and at J to 1 base, leaving 8 bases not matched to a gene. The CDR3 nucleotides read TGTGCCAGCAGCCAGGAGGAGCGGGGCCAAGAGACCCAGTACTTC. It is translated as CASSQEERGQETQYF.

The genes are TRBV7-9 and TRBJ1-2, with D tentatively TRBD1 (5 bases). V was pared by 1 base and J by 8 bases, with 17 bases between. The CDR3 extends over 15 amino acids. Germline V gene sequence: CDR1 SEHNR, CDR2 FQNEAQ (reference sequence). The chain's CDR3 is CASSLDLAGTRGYTF. The CDR3 nucleotides read TGTGCCAGCAGCTTAGATCTGGCGGGGACGAGAGGCTACACCTTC.

This clonotype came up many times. The rearrangement links TRBV2 to TRBJ1-4, with D tentatively TRBD1 (6 bases). Germline V CDR1 and CDR2: SNHLY, FYNNEI. This CDR3 region has 12 residues. The V end was cut by 10 bases, the J end by 8 bases, with 14 bases between. CDR3 bases: TGTGCCACACAGGGAGCGGGGGAAAAACTGTTTTTT. Its protein product is CATQGAGEKLFF.

This clonotype has ten or more counts. This chain uses TRBV7-8 with TRBJ1-5; possible D gene TRBD1, 5 bases. CDR3 length equals 15 residues. With 5 bases removed from V and 4 bases from J, the gap between germline ends came to 15 bases. Germline CDR1 SGHVS, CDR2 FQNEAQ. DNA of the CDR3: TGTGCCAGCAGCCCATTGGGGTGGGGGAATCAGCCCCAGCATTTT. Protein sequence: CASSPLGWGNQPQHF.